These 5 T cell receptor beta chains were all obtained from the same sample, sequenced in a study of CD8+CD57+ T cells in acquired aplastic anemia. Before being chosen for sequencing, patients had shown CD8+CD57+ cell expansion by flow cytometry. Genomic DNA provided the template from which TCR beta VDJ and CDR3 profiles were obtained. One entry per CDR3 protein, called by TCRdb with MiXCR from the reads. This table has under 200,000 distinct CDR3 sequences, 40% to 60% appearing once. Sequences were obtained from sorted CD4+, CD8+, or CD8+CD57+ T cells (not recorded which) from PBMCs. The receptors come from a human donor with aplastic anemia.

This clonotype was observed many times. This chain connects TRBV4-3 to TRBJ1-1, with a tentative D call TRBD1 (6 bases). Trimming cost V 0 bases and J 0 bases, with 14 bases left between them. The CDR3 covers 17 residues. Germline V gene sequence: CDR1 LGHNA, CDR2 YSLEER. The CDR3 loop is CASSQDSPGTLNTEAFF. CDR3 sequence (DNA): TGCGCCAGCAGCCAAGATTCACCCGGGACACTGAACACTGAAGCTTTCTTT.

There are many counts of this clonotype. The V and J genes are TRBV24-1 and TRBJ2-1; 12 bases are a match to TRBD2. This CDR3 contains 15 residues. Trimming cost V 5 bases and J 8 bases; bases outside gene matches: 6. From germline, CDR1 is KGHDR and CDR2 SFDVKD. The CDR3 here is CATSGLAGGGDEQFF. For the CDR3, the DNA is TGTGCCACCAGTGGCCTAGCGGGAGGGGGGGATGAGCAGTTCTTC.

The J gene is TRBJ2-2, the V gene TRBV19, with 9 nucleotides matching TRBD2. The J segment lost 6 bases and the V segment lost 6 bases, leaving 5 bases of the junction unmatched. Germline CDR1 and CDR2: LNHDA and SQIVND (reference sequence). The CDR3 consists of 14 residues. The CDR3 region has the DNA TGTGCCAGTAGAAGGGTAGCGGGGGCCGGGGAGCTGTTTTTT. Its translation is CASRRVAGAGELFF.

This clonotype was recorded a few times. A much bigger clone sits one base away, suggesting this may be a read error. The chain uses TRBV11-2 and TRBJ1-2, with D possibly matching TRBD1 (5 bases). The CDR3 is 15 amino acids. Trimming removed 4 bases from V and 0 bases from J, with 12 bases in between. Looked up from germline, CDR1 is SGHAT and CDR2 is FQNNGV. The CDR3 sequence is CASSSATVANYGYTF. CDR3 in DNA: TGTGCCAGCAGCTCGGCGACAGTCGCTAACTATGGCTACACCTTC.

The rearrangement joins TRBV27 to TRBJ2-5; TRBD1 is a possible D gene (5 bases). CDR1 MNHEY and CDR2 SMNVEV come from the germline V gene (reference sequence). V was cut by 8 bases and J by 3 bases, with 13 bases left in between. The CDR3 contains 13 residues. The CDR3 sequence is CASRVAGKETQYF. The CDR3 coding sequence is TGTGCCAGCCGAGTAGCAGGGAAAGAGACCCAGTACTTC.